In this sample, the clone carrying this TCR beta chain turned up many times. Its antigen is not identified. CDR1 is SGHAT, CDR2 FQNNGV, per germline. CDR3 length: 15 residues. Trimming pared 1 base from V and 4 bases from J, leaving 11 bases between. Individual cDNA molecules each received unique molecular identifiers attached to them. TCRdb ran MiXCR on the 5' RACE reads and lists one entry per CDR3 protein. The sample contains 25,000 to 30,000 distinct CDR3 sequences, around 5% of which appear only once. The data stem from a study of early T cells in non-severe SARS-CoV-2 infection. Whole-study context: Whole-blood bulk RNA, unsorted, was sequenced, and chains were unpaired. Whole-study findings and limits: Anti-spike CD8 specificities were favored by VDJdb matching, whose results missed private and CD4 specificities.

This TCR came from an adult who was a healthcare worker with PCR-confirmed SARS-CoV-2 infection or an uninfected control (not recorded which). The rearrangement uses TRBV11-2 and TRBJ2-1, with D possibly TRBD1 on 5 matching bases. The specimen sequenced was whole blood. CDR3 in amino acids: CASSLGTKFYNEQFF. The CDR3 DNA reads as TGTGCCAGCAGCTTAGGGACAAAGTTTTACAATGAGCAGTTCTTC.